This T cell receptor beta chain comes out of a study of T cell responses to AZD1222 COVID-19 vaccine (dated by TCRdb to 2020 to 2022). Some background on the complete study: A total of over 230 trial participants underwent TCR sequencing, of whom about 200 had received two doses of AZD1222 and some 26 had received two doses of the MenACWY control vaccine. Trial participants were enrolled into age subgroups of 18-55, 56-69 and 70-plus years, which contained roughly 150, 30 and 60 TCR-sequenced participants, respectively.

Per the publication, the time point label means: baseline before first vaccination. What this sample's treatment or condition label stands for: meningococcal conjugate vaccine given as trial control. Vaccinee samples were obtained from the UK trials COV001 and COV002, which included a single-blind randomized controlled phase 2/3 trial of AZD1222 (ChAdOx1 nCoV-19) in healthy adults. For TCRbeta chain sequencing, PBMC samples from trial participants were taken at day 0 and at day 28 after the second dose. As concerns this clone: What antigen it recognizes has not been identified. Base qualities are not at hand, and no much larger clone is one base apart.

The CDR3 regions of human TCRbeta chains were analyzed by immunosequencing. The published analysis was carried out like this. TCRs in the repertoires were compared against a reference library of SARS-CoV-2-specific TCRs that had been generated with the MIRA antigen-specificity platform. Breadth was defined as the fraction of unique TCRs that were SARS-CoV-2-associated, and depth was defined as the fraction of total T cells that were SARS-CoV-2-associated. Using the MIRA data, each spike-specific TCR was assigned both to the spike region to which the TCR was reactive and to a CD4 or CD8 class. Log10-transformed breadth and depth values were compared by one-way ANOVA with Sidak's multiple comparisons tests. As stored in TCRdb, this immuneACCESS dataset retains in-frame rearrangements with V and J assigned. A fraction of the clones does not appear; measured against another copy, unresolved V genes explain less than half of the discrepancy, and the remainder lacks a known reason. That table gives V, J and clone size, and the DNA gave D and trimming. The sample table contains under 150,000 clones; only one count was recorded for around 90% of them. 18% of the sample goes to the ten largest clones.

Summary of the overall study and its limitations: The 56-69-year group was small, and its depth increase did not reach significance, likely because of low power. Because no samples from the day 14 peak response were available, repertoires could be characterized only after the peak T cell response. After two AZD1222 doses, both the breadth and the depth of spike-specific TCRs were significantly higher than at day 0 and than in MenACWY recipients. The whole spike protein was spanned by vaccine-associated CD4 TCRs, and dominant responses were seen in regions 160-218 and 743-854. Nearly half of unique spike-specific TCRs reportedly recognized epitopes outside regions mutated in the B.1.351 and B.1.1.7 variants. Participants were mostly white British and included more females than males, and it was suggested by the authors that clonal diversity may have been underestimated. Conclusions about previously exposed vaccinees were limited because only five to seven AZD1222 recipients were SARS-CoV-2 seropositive at baseline.

The TCR comes from an adult in good health. The specimen was peripheral blood, collected on day 0 of MenACWY control vaccination.

The CDR3 region has the sequence CASSEGGETQYF. The nucleotides are TGTGCCAGCAGTGAGGGGGGAGAGACCCAGTACTTC. Rearrangement joined TRBV2 to TRBJ2-5, with a tentative D gene TRBD2 over 6 matching bases. The germline V gene specifies SNHLY as CDR1 and FYNNEI as CDR2. V is clipped by 3 bases and J by 4 bases, and the sequence between their germline boundaries is 6 bases long. The CDR3 runs 12 amino acids, cysteine and phenylalanine included. Solely the CDR3 DNA is kept, with 36 bases framed from the first base.